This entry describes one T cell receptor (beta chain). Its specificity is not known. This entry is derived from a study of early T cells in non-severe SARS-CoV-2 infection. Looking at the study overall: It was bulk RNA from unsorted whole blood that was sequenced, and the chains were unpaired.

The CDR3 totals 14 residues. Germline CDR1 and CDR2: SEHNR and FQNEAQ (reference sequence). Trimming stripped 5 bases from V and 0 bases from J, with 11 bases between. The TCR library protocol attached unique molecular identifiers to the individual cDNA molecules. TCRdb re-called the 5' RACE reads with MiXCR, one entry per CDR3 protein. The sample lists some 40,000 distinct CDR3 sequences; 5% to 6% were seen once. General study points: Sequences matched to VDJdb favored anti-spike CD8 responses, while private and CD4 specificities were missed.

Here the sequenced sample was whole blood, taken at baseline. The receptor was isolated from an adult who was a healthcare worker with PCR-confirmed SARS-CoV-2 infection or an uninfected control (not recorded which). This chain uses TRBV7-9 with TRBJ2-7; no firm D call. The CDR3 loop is CASSDGHFSYEQYF. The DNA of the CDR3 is TGTGCCAGCAGCGATGGGCACTTCTCCTACGAGCAGTACTTC. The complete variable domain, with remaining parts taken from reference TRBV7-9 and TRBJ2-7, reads DTGVSQNPRHKITKRGQNVTFRCDPISEHNRLYWYRQTLGQGPEFLTYFQNEAQLEKSRLLSDRFSAERPKGSFSTLEIQRTEQGDSAMYLCASSDGHFSYEQYFGPGTRLTVT.